This entry features one TCR beta chain sequence. The antigen is undetermined. PCR was performed using 60 Vbeta and 13 Jbeta primers. Clones were sequenced by immunoSEQ multiplex PCR, and TCRdb holds only the in-frame ones, with some missing. The sample has roughly 130,000 clones; about 71% are singletons. Germline V gene data show CDR1 as SGHAT and CDR2 as FQNNGV. Trimming removed 3 bases at V and 2 bases at J, with 10 bases between. This CDR3 region has 14 residues. The sample belongs to a study of cytomegalovirus exposure and HLA in healthy donors. Whole-study findings and limits: In a later analysis, most CMV-associated TCR beta chains appeared HLA-restricted. CMV serostatus stood as the only immune exposure information on hand. Versus the approximately 700-donor mean, an Asian-associated ancestry cluster reportedly showed fewer N-insertions in a later analysis.

The sequenced sample consisted of PBMCs. This TCR derives from a woman aged 60-75 years in good health and CMV-seropositive. The rearrangement joins TRBV11-2 to TRBJ2-5; D is possibly TRBD1 (5 bases). This CDR3 reads CASSFSGRQETQYF. Written as DNA, the CDR3 is TGTGCCAGCAGCTTTTCAGGGCGGCAAGAGACCCAGTACTTC.